The clone carrying this TCR beta chain occurred a few times. Recruitment covered under 25 US areas and drew participants whose ages spanned roughly 18 to 95 years. Cohort assignment relied on participant-reported clinical history. The CDR3 contains 16 residues. The V gene's germline CDR1 is SGHRS and CDR2 YFSETQ. V lost 4 bases and J lost 0; bases outside the gene matches: 6. The source of the sample is a study of blood T cell repertoires in COVID-19. Overall study context: Sample material is recorded as cDNA or gDNA derived from T cells, B-cell-depleted T cells, or PBMCs.

In the source study's methods: Researchers report that nucleated cell counts were estimated from reference gene primer amplification. TCRdb's table, derived via immunoSEQ multiplex PCR, lists solely in-frame clones and lacks some. The V and J calls and clone size are taken from that table; D and trimming were inferred from the DNA. The data contain more than 200,000 clones, 80% of them singletons. The chain uses TRBV5-1 and TRBJ2-3, with 9 nucleotides matching TRBD2. The sequence derives from a man in his thirties or forties with acute COVID-19. Sequencing was carried out using PBMCs or T cells enriched from blood (not recorded which). In DNA form, the CDR3 reads TGCGCCAGCAGCGGGAGCGGGGGGAAAAGCACAGATACGCAGTATTTT. Translating it yields CASSGSGGKSTDTQYF. The entire variable domain, with the rest obtained from reference TRBV5-1 and TRBJ2-3, is as follows: KAGVTQTPRYLIKTRGQQVTLSCSPISGHRSVSWYQQTPGQGLQFLFEYFSETQRNKGNFPGRFSGRQFSNSRSEMNVSTLELGDSALYLCASSGSGGKSTDTQYFGPGTRLTVL.